This T cell receptor beta chain stems from a study of control samples from healthy donors and cancer patients. Data came from immunoSEQ multiplex PCR; TCRdb stores just in-frame clones and leaves some out. The sample comprises about 150,000 clones, about 93% of which are singletons, and approximately 2.5% rests with the top ten. V gave up 1 base and J gave up 1 base; unmatched junction bases: 1. The CDR3 spans 13 residues. The V gene's germline CDR1 is SQVTM and CDR2 ANQGSEA. The genes are TRBV29-1 and TRBJ2-7; 7 nucleotides match TRBD2. The sequence derives from a man aged 50-60 years in good health. The sequencing sample was made of blood. CDR3 protein: CSVEVAGSYEQYF. The CDR3 DNA reads as TGCAGCGTTGAAGTAGCGGGTTCCTACGAGCAGTACTTC.